Each of the 23 T cell receptor beta chains below was sequenced from the same sample in a study of OX40 agonist ivuxolimab in advanced cancers. Sequencing used immunoSEQ multiplex PCR; TCRdb keeps in-frame clones, though not all of them. This table holds around 83,000 clones, about 90% found once. The sequencing here drew on CD4+ or CD8+ T cells sorted from blood, taken in a trial of the OX40 agonist ivuxolimab. These receptors all come from an adult with an advanced solid tumor such as melanoma, head and neck, liver or kidney cancer.

The gene calls are TRBV28 and TRBJ2-3; weak D call: TRBD1 (6 bases). The CDR3 totals 16 residues. Between the trimmed V and J ends, which lost 2 bases and 0 bases, there was a span of 12 bases. CDR1 is MDHEN, CDR2 SYDVKM, per germline. CDR3 sequence: CASSLGGRISTDTQYF. The CDR3 coding sequence is TGTGCCAGCAGTTTAGGGGGCCGGATTAGCACAGATACGCAGTATTTT.

This clone was counted once. The rearrangement uses TRBV27 and TRBJ2-1; TRBD2 matches at 9 bases. This CDR3 contains 18 residues. V shed 2 bases and J 10 bases; nucleotides not matched to a gene: 18. Germline CDR1 is MNHEY and CDR2 is SMNVEV (reference sequence). This chain's CDR3 is CASSLPASRVAGVGEQFF. As DNA, the CDR3 is TGTGCCAGCAGTTTACCCGCCAGTCGGGTAGCGGGAGTCGGAGAGCAGTTCTTC.

The genes are TRBV4-3 and TRBJ2-1; TRBD2 might be the D (5 bases). Germline V gene sequence: CDR1 LGHNA, CDR2 YSLEER. The CDR3 totals 13 residues. V lost 0 bases and J lost 7, with 7 bases in between. This CDR3 is CASSQETTNEQFF. The CDR3 DNA sequence: TGCGCCAGCAGCCAAGAGACTACGAATGAGCAGTTCTTC.

V is TRBV5-1 and J is TRBJ1-4; the match to TRBD1 covers 10 bases. This CDR3 comprises 16 residues. V shed 3 bases, J shed 0 bases, and the junction held 2 bases outside the gene matches. Germline V gene lookup returns CDR1 SGHRS and CDR2 YFSETQ. In nucleotides, the CDR3 is TGCGCCAGCAGCTCAGGGACAGGGGCAACTAATGAAAAACTGTTTTTT. Protein product: CASSSGTGATNEKLFF.

The rearrangement uses TRBV7-2 and TRBJ2-7, with D uncertain. CDR1 is SGHTA, CDR2 FQGNSA, per germline. With 6 bases removed from V and 7 bases from J, the gap between germline ends came to 22 bases. CDR3 size: 15 residues. Here the CDR3 reads CASSPDRVLAWEQYF. CDR3 in DNA: TGTGCCAGCAGTCCCGACCGGGTCTTAGCTTGGGAGCAGTACTTC.

The chain links TRBV28 to TRBJ1-2; tentatively, D is TRBD1 (5 bases). Germline-derived CDR1 and CDR2 are MDHEN and SYDVKM. The V end lost 5 bases, the J end lost 3 bases, and 16 bases lay between the germline ends. The CDR3 runs 15 residues. This CDR3 is CASSIVAGGDYGYTF. In nucleotides, the CDR3 is TGTGCCAGCAGTATCGTAGCCGGGGGGGACTATGGCTACACCTTC.

The genes are TRBV5-1 and TRBJ2-5, with 8 bases lining up with TRBD1. Germline lookup yields CDR1 SGHRS and CDR2 YFSETQ. CDR3 length: 16 residues. Unmatched junction bases numbered 9, after V lost 2 bases and J lost 3 bases. CDR3 residues: CASSFLPQGAEETQYF. Written as DNA, the CDR3 is TGCGCCAGCAGCTTTTTACCCCAGGGGGCCGAAGAGACCCAGTACTTC.

This chain joins TRBV28 and TRBJ1-2; D gene unclear. Between the trimmed V and J ends, which lost 6 bases and 5 bases, there was a span of 13 bases. The germline CDR1 and CDR2 sequences are MDHEN and SYDVKM. This CDR3 region has 13 residues. The CDR3 spells CASSLPTSYGYTF. In nucleotides, the CDR3 is TGTGCCAGCAGCCTCCCTACTAGTTATGGCTACACCTTC.

The V gene is TRBV2, the J gene TRBJ2-2, with a possible D match to TRBD1 (5 bases). Trimming removed 2 bases at V and 0 bases at J, with 7 bases between. CDR1 and CDR2 (germline): SNHLY, FYNNEI. The CDR3 is 15 amino acids. The CDR3, as DNA: TGTGCCAGCAGTGAACAGGGAACGAACACCGGGGAGCTGTTTTTT. It translates to CASSEQGTNTGELFF.

V usage is TRBV5-1 and J usage is TRBJ1-2; D may be TRBD1 (5 bases). CDR3 length: 14 amino acids. In germline, CDR1 is SGHRS, CDR2 YFSETQ. The V and J ends lost 4 bases and 3 bases respectively, with 13 bases between them. The CDR3 nucleotides read TGCGCCAGCAGCCTTGACAGTTCCGACTATGGCTACACCTTC. Protein product: CASSLDSSDYGYTF.

The chain joins TRBV30 to TRBJ2-7; D is perhaps TRBD1 or TRBD2 (6 bases each). Germline V lookup: CDR1 GTSNPN, CDR2 SVGIG (reference sequence). Trimming stripped 2 bases from V and 2 bases from J, with 16 bases between. The CDR3 consists of 15 residues. The CDR3 DNA is TGTGCCTGGAGTATTCGCAGGGGCGGGACCTACGAGCAGTACTTC. Translated, it gives CAWSIRRGGTYEQYF.

This clone was observed a handful of times. The rearrangement joins TRBV7-2 to TRBJ2-6; D is ambiguous. The V and J ends lost 5 bases and 3 bases respectively, with 5 bases between them. The germline V gene has CDR1 SGHTA and CDR2 FQGNSA. CDR3 length: 13 amino acids. In DNA, the CDR3 is TGTGCCAGCAGCACCCGTGGGGCCAACGTCCTGACTTTC. Amino acids: CASSTRGANVLTF.

J is TRBJ2-2 and V is TRBV6-1, with TRBD2 identical over 7 bases. The ends lost 3 bases at V and 1 base at J; junction bases unmatched: 2. The CDR3 is made up of 15 amino acids. CDR1 MNHNS and CDR2 SASEGT come from the germline V gene. In DNA form, the CDR3 reads TGTGCCAGCAGTGAGGGACTACTGAACACCGGGGAGCTGTTTTTT. It encodes CASSEGLLNTGELFF.

The rearrangement uses TRBV5-1 and TRBJ2-3; 9 nucleotides agree with TRBD2. Germline-derived CDR1 and CDR2 are SGHRS and YFSETQ. The CDR3 length is 16 residues. Trimming cost V 3 bases and J 5 bases; bases outside gene matches: 10. CDR3 nucleotide sequence: TGCGCCAGCAGCTCCTGGGGTAGCGGGAGTGGAGATACGCAGTATTTT. Its protein product is CASSSWGSGSGDTQYF.

V gene TRBV2 combines with J gene TRBJ2-2; no firm D call. Germline loops: CDR1 SNHLY, CDR2 FYNNEI. CDR3 size: 12 residues. Trimming took 8 bases from V and 3 from J, leaving 7 bases between them. The chain's CDR3 is CASGWDTGELFF. Here the CDR3 DNA reads TGTGCCAGCGGGTGGGACACCGGGGAGCTGTTTTTT.

The rearrangement links TRBV5-8 to TRBJ2-7; 10 bases fit TRBD1. The CDR3 is 15 amino acids. Germline lookup yields CDR1 SGHTS and CDR2 YDEGEE. V trimming: 0 bases; J trimming: 5 bases; junction bases outside the gene matches: 5. This CDR3 reads CASSLGGTGEHEQYF. CDR3 in DNA: TGTGCCAGCAGCTTGGGCGGGACAGGGGAGCACGAGCAGTACTTC.

The rearrangement joins TRBV7-2 to TRBJ2-5; D unresolved. Germline V lookup: CDR1 SGHTA, CDR2 FQGNSA. V shed 2 bases and J shed 2 bases, with 15 bases lying between them. The length of the CDR3 is 16 residues. The CDR3 spells CASSLSSRAVQETQYF. In nucleotides, the CDR3 is TGTGCCAGCAGCTTAAGTAGTAGGGCGGTACAAGAGACCCAGTACTTC.

This clone came up once. The J gene is TRBJ2-1, the V gene TRBV7-2, with TRBD2 matching 12 bases. V lost 5 bases, J lost 9 bases, and 8 bases stayed unmatched. The V gene's germline CDR1 is SGHTA and CDR2 FQGNSA. The CDR3 covers 15 residues. As DNA, the CDR3 is TGTGCCAGCAGCCCTGGGACTAGCGGGCGGGGTGAGCAGTTCTTC. This sequence encodes CASSPGTSGRGEQFF.

V is TRBV28 and J is TRBJ1-2; 9 bases map to TRBD1. V lost 5 bases to trimming and J lost 8 bases; unmatched junction nucleotides: 6. Germline lookup yields CDR1 MDHEN and CDR2 SYDVKM. The CDR3 totals 13 residues. The CDR3 DNA reads TGTGCCAGCAGTCCGCAGGACAGGGGCGGCTACACCTTC. Protein: CASSPQDRGGYTF.

Of note for this clone: The sample contains more than one DNA sequence encoding this CDR3. The genes are TRBV5-1 and TRBJ2-3; TRBD1 might be the D (5 bases). This CDR3 has 15 residues. The germline V gene has CDR1 SGHRS and CDR2 YFSETQ. Trimming took 1 base from V and 1 from J, leaving 10 bases between them. The CDR3 spells CASSLQGSGTDTQYF. Here the CDR3 DNA reads TGCGCCAGCAGCTTGCAGGGTTCGGGCACAGATACGCAGTATTTT.

V and J are TRBV9 and TRBJ2-2, with D unresolved. Trimming cost V 0 bases and J 1 base, with 10 bases left between them. The CDR3 extends over 16 amino acids. Germline V CDR1 and CDR2: SGDLS, YYNGEE. The CDR3 nucleotides read TGTGCCAGCAGCGTAGCTGGCTTCTTGAACACCGGGGAGCTGTTTTTT. Its translation is CASSVAGFLNTGELFF.

V is TRBV19 and J is TRBJ2-7; TRBD1 aligns across 11 bases. Germline V lookup: CDR1 LNHDA, CDR2 SQIVND (reference sequence). The CDR3 loop spans 15 amino acids. V shed 3 bases and J 2 bases; nucleotides not matched to a gene: 3. The DNA of the CDR3 is TGTGCCAGTAGTATTCAGGGACAGGGGGCCTACGAGCAGTACTTC. The encoded protein is CASSIQGQGAYEQYF.

CDR3 bases: TGTGCCAGCAGTCCAAGCCCCTTCAACAGTCAGCCCCAGCATTTT. It encodes CASSPSPFNSQPQHF. The chain uses TRBV6-5 and TRBJ1-5; D remains unclear. V was trimmed by 5 bases and J by 6 bases, leaving 17 bases between them. This CDR3 region has 15 residues. Germline V gene lookup returns CDR1 MNHEY and CDR2 SVGAGI.